The present T cell receptor (beta chain) was sequenced within a study of CD8+ T cells in alopecia areata. Whole-study findings and limits: When scalp samples are sequenced, resident alphabeta T cells of normal skin are also captured.

A word on this clone: No antigen is known for it.

CD25+CD127- cells were obtained by sorting CD4+ cells, for a handful of patients. Trimming left V 5 bases short and J 0 bases short, with 13 bases between. Germline V gives CDR1 MDHEN, CDR2 SYDVKM. CDR3 length: 16 residues. Reverse transcribed after extraction, RNA yielded cDNA as the sequencing template. Repertoires were generated with immunoSEQ multiplex PCR, while TCRdb's copy carries only in-frame clones and drops some. The sample yields roughly 40,000 clones, less than 55% seen once. The chain employs TRBV28 and TRBJ1-4; no clear D. The sequenced sample was CD4+ Tregs sorted from blood. This receptor was identified in a human donor with alopecia areata. The CDR3 DNA follows: TGTGCCAGCAGTCCGGGGATTGGGGCAACTAATGAAAAACTGTTTTTT. It translates to CASSPGIGATNEKLFF.